The clone carrying this T cell receptor (beta chain) was found a few times. This entry comes from a study of T cells after yellow fever vaccination. The V and J ends lost 0 bases and 2 bases respectively, with 12 bases between them. Germline lookup yields CDR1 SGHNT and CDR2 YYREEE (reference sequence). The length of the CDR3 is 15 residues. TCRdb passed the 5' RACE reads through MiXCR, listing each CDR3 protein once. The sample lists approximately 90,000 distinct CDR3 sequences; around 5.8% were seen once. The receptor was derived from a man younger than 35 who received the YFV17D yellow fever vaccine. The specimen was CD8+ T cells sorted from PBMCs, collected 10 days after the yellow fever booster vaccination. This chain connects TRBV5-4 to TRBJ2-7, with D maybe TRBD1 (5 bases). CDR3 amino acids: CASSLASGLTYEQYF. The CDR3 nucleotides are TGTGCCAGCAGCTTGGCCTCAGGGTTGACCTACGAGCAGTACTTC.